This T cell receptor (beta chain) was obtained from a study of cytomegalovirus exposure and HLA in healthy donors. Findings of the study overall: Subsequent analysis revealed that first-cohort TCR clusters tended to co-occur in the 130 or so validation repertoires.

The protocol was immunoSEQ multiplex PCR, while the TCRdb copy is restricted to in-frame clones and leaves out a portion. Of about 180,000 clones listed, around 85% are singletons. This clone has a single count. The antigen remains unidentified. Sequencing input: PBMCs. This clonotype was obtained from a man in his late teens or twenties in good health and CMV-seropositive.

In DNA form, the CDR3 reads TGTGCCAGCAGTCCTCTAAACTATGGCTACACCTTC. Its translation: CASSPLNYGYTF. The chain employs TRBV6-1 and TRBJ1-2; D unclear. Trimming left V 5 bases short and J 2 bases short, with 6 bases between. Germline V lookup: CDR1 MNHNS, CDR2 SASEGT. The CDR3 covers 12 residues.